This TCR beta chain appears in the sequencing data of a study of blood T cell repertoires in COVID-19 (TCRdb year 2020). Regarding the study in general: The collaborator samples originated in the United States, Italy and Spain and spanned the acute and convalescent phases of COVID-19. The material from the prospective study consisted of cDNA or gDNA derived from T cells, B-cell-depleted T cells, or PBMCs. Deeply sampled blood TCRbeta repertoires from subjects exposed to, actively infected with, or recovered from COVID-19 were included in the dataset. The repertoires were released in a freely available public database meant as a resource for research on the immune response to SARS-CoV-2. The samples were drawn from two sources: the first 160 participants of the ongoing ImmuneRACE study, and 1,254 subjects contributed by 6 global collaborators. The sample metadata nearly always contained a de-identified subject ID, COVID-19 status, age in years and sex. Where HLA class I and class II types were available, the types were taken from metadata supplied by the sample provider, not from assay-based typing. The study at large found these results: The quantity of clinical and demographic metadata differed by source and by participant and was supplied without curation.

At one collaborating source in Seattle, patients were enrolled during active infection and were followed longitudinally through the course of disease. Collaborating institutions collected whole blood in K2EDTA tubes following their own protocols. For TCRbeta analysis, collaborator samples were shipped as frozen whole blood, as isolated PBMCs, or as DNA extracted from either sample type. TCRbeta CDR3 regions were amplified from genomic DNA by means of the immunoSEQ Assay, a bias-controlled multiplex PCR. Processing in the source paper ran as follows. The number of nucleated cells in each sample was estimated by amplification of reference gene primers within the assay. To quantify the absolute abundance of each unique TCRbeta CDR3 rearrangement, sequence reads were collapsed and filtered. For each sample, productive Simpson clonality was calculated as the square root of Simpson's diversity index over productive rearrangements. This is the immuneACCESS table as TCRdb keeps it, with only in-frame sequences that have V and J called. A part of the clones is gone; compared with another copy, unresolved V genes explain less than half, and the rest is unexplained. The D gene and trimming were derived from the DNA, and the V and J assignments and clone size from that table. The table for this sample lists 60,000 or so clones; around 80% of them were counted only once. The biggest ten clones account for 10% of the sample.

In its sample, this clone was seen once. The clone's antigen remains unknown. No much larger clonotype is one base removed from it; base qualities were not supplied. Other DNA sequences in the same sample also yield this CDR3. The CDR1 and CDR2 encoded by the germline V gene are MDHEN and SYDVKM. The CDR3 sequence holds 13 residues, the cysteine and phenylalanine included. Only the CDR3 part of the read is kept: 39 bases, read in frame from the first base. Trimming costs V 3 bases and J 6 bases, and their ends lie 9 bases apart. The sequence was obtained from a man aged 30 to 39 with COVID-19, enrolled during active disease. Sequencing used peripheral blood. Recombination connected TRBV28 to TRBJ1-5; confidence is insufficient to name the D gene. The CDR3 protein: CASSFIEGQPQHF. The DNA sequence is as follows: TGTGCCAGCAGTTTTATCGAGGGTCAGCCCCAGCATTTT.